The 25 T cell receptor beta chains given below trace back to one sample, sequenced in a study of cytomegalovirus exposure and HLA in healthy donors. The study ran its PCR with 60 Vbeta and 13 Jbeta primers. The method was immunoSEQ multiplex PCR; TCRdb's version includes in-frame clones alone and lacks a portion of them. The sample contains about 160,000 clones, 84% of which appear only once. The specimen was PBMCs. The source of these receptors is a man in his thirties or forties in good health and CMV-seronegative.

V usage is TRBV18 and J usage is TRBJ1-5; D call uncertain. Trimming removed 2 bases from V and 3 bases from J, with 17 bases in between. Germline values: CDR1 KGHSH, CDR2 LQKENI. This CDR3 comprises 17 residues. CDR3 bases: TGTGCCAGCTCACCAGGTCAAATTCAGGCGATCAATCAGCCCCAGCATTTT. Its translation: CASSPGQIQAINQPQHF.

This clone occurred a few times. The gene calls are TRBV7-9 and TRBJ1-5; TRBD1 matches at 8 bases. From germline, CDR1 is SEHNR and CDR2 FQNEAQ (reference sequence). The CDR3 is made up of 14 amino acids. V trimming: 4 bases; J trimming: 6 bases; junction bases outside the gene matches: 5. This chain's CDR3 is CASSSDRDSQPQHF. CDR3 bases: TGTGCCAGCAGCTCGGACAGGGATAGTCAGCCCCAGCATTTT.

The rearrangement uses TRBV21-1 and TRBJ1-2; the table's D call of TRBD1 was not tested on the DNA. TRBV21-1 is annotated as a pseudogene. The CDR3 totals 13 residues. In nucleotides, the CDR3 is TGTGCCAGCAGCAAAGGACATCGGTATGGCTACACCTTC. This gives the protein CASSKGHRYGYTF.

The chain joins TRBV7-2 to TRBJ2-5, with a tentative D call TRBD1 (6 bases). Trimming removed 5 bases at V and 2 bases at J, with 15 bases between. CDR1 and CDR2 (germline): SGHTA, FQGNSA. The CDR3 runs 15 residues. CDR3 sequence: CASSENGQRQETQYF. The CDR3, as DNA: TGTGCCAGCAGCGAGAATGGACAGAGACAAGAGACCCAGTACTTC.

This clone was seen only once. The chain combines TRBV4-1 with TRBJ2-7; 10 bases are shared with TRBD2. This CDR3 region has 18 residues. Germline trimming cut 1 base from V and 2 bases from J; bases unmatched to any gene: 11. Germline lookup yields CDR1 MGHRA and CDR2 YSYEKL. The CDR3 DNA reads TGCGCCAGCAGCCAAGTTCGGCTAGCGGGAGTGTCGGCCTACGAGCAGTACTTC. This sequence encodes CASSQVRLAGVSAYEQYF.

The table lists this clone with a few counts. The chain recombines TRBV19 with TRBJ1-2, with a weak D call TRBD1 (5 bases). Trimming pared 4 bases from V and 1 base from J, leaving 13 bases between. CDR3 length equals 15 residues. Per the germline V gene, CDR1 is LNHDA and CDR2 is SQIVND (reference sequence). The CDR3 here is CASSRGRTNNYGYTF. The CDR3 DNA reads as TGTGCCAGTAGTAGGGGTCGGACAAATAACTATGGCTACACCTTC. The complete variable domain, with remaining parts taken from reference TRBV19 and TRBJ1-2, reads DGGITQSPKYLFRKEGQNVTLSCEQNLNHDAMYWYRQDPGQGLRLIYYSQIVNDFQKGDIAEGYSVSREKKESFPLTVTSAQKNPTAFYLCASSRGRTNNYGYTFGSGTRLTVV.

V usage is TRBV5-1 and J usage is TRBJ2-3; 12 nucleotides agree with TRBD2. CDR1 SGHRS and CDR2 YFSETQ come from the germline V gene. The CDR3 consists of 15 residues. Unmatched junction bases numbered 7, after V lost 7 bases and J lost 4 bases. The CDR3 DNA is TGCGCCAGCTCCCCTCTAGCGGGGGGGGCAGATACGCAGTATTTT. It translates to CASSPLAGGADTQYF.

The chain combines TRBV7-9 with TRBJ2-7; the D is unclear. This CDR3 region has 18 residues. The germline V gene has CDR1 SEHNR and CDR2 FQNEAQ (reference sequence). V was clipped by 1 base and J by 2 bases, with 21 bases between them. CDR3 sequence: CASSLVLDSIPRPYEQYF. CDR3 in DNA: TGTGCCAGCAGCTTAGTGCTAGATTCTATTCCACGACCCTACGAGCAGTACTTC.

This rearrangement joins TRBV7-6 to TRBJ2-7; 8 positions match TRBD1. The CDR3 contains 16 residues. CDR1 SGHVS and CDR2 FNYEAQ come from the germline V gene. J was trimmed by 3 bases and V by 5 bases; bases with no gene match: 12. The CDR3 DNA sequence: TGTGCCAGCAGCCCTACAGGGGGAATTAGTCTCTACGAGCAGTACTTC. It codes for CASSPTGGISLYEQYF.

A few counts support this clone. The chain recombines TRBV29-1 with TRBJ1-1; 9 nucleotides line up with TRBD1. This CDR3 contains 13 residues. CDR1 and CDR2 from the germline V gene are SQVTM and ANQGSEA. V was pared by 8 bases and J by 13 bases, with 17 bases of the junction left unmatched. DNA for the CDR3: TGCAGCACAAAACTCCGGGACAGGGAAGAGGATTTCTTT. Protein: CSTKLRDREEDFF.

V usage is TRBV7-2 and J usage is TRBJ1-4; 7 nucleotides match TRBD1. The CDR3 has 15 amino acids. Germline lookup yields CDR1 SGHTA and CDR2 FQGNSA. The V and J ends lost 5 bases and 6 bases, in that order; junction bases with no gene match: 9. DNA of the CDR3: TGTGCCAGCAGCCCACCGGACAGGCTCGATGAAAAACTGTTTTTT. Encoded protein: CASSPPDRLDEKLFF. Supplemented by reference TRBV7-2 and TRBJ1-4, the full variable domain reads GAGVSQSPSNKVTEKGKDVELRCDPISGHTALYWYRQSLGQGLEFLIYFQGNSAPDKSGLPSDRFSAERTGGSVSTLTIQRTQQEDSAVYLCASSPPDRLDEKLFFGSGTQLSVL.

The rearrangement joins TRBV6-1 to TRBJ2-7; D unclear. Germline values: CDR1 MNHNS, CDR2 SASEGT. Trimming took off 2 bases at V and 7 bases at J, with 15 bases between the two ends. This CDR3 region has 14 residues. The CDR3 is CASSELLMMREQYF. CDR3 in DNA: TGTGCCAGCAGTGAACTCCTTATGATGAGGGAGCAGTACTTC.

The chain carries TRBV15 and TRBJ2-1, with 10 nucleotides matching TRBD2. This CDR3 is built from 16 residues. Germline CDR1 and CDR2: LNHNV and YYDKDF (reference sequence). V gave up 5 bases and J gave up 12 bases; unmatched junction bases: 16. CDR3 in DNA: TGTGCCACCAGCGCAGGGAGTCTAGCGGGGGCAAGCGGGCAGTTCTTC. Translation: CATSAGSLAGASGQFF.

As to this clone: One junction end does not reproduce the germline sequence, and a read error may be involved. V is TRBV7-9 and J is TRBJ1-5; D unclear. The CDR3 is 12 residues long. CDR1 and CDR2 from the germline V gene are SEHNR and FQNEAQ (reference sequence). The CDR3 DNA reads TGTTCCAGCAGCTTAGTAGATCAGCCCCAGCATTTT. Its translation is CSSSLVDQPQHF.

V and J are TRBV7-2 and TRBJ2-5; the D gene is possibly TRBD2 (5 bases). CDR1 and CDR2 (germline): SGHTA, FQGNSA. This CDR3 has 13 residues. V was clipped by 4 bases and J by 1 base, with 7 bases between them. CDR3 sequence: CASSYGIQETQYF. CDR3 in DNA: TGTGCCAGCAGCTACGGGATCCAAGAGACCCAGTACTTC.

This rearrangement joins TRBV4-2 to TRBJ2-1; D possibly corresponds to TRBD2 (6 bases). Germline V lookup: CDR1 LGHNA, CDR2 YNFKEQ. The CDR3 length is 17 residues. Trimming removed 0 bases from V and 2 bases from J, with 14 bases in between. CDR3 sequence: CASSQEGMGGAYNEQFF. CDR3 in DNA: TGTGCCAGCAGCCAAGAAGGGATGGGGGGAGCCTACAATGAGCAGTTCTTC.

This sequence joins TRBV5-1 and TRBJ1-3; a possible D gene is TRBD1 (6 bases). Germline assignment: CDR1 SGHRS and CDR2 YFSETQ. Trimming removed 0 bases at V and 2 bases at J, with 9 bases between. The CDR3 runs to 15 residues. The CDR3 here is CASSLGRGAGNTIYF. The CDR3 bases are TGCGCCAGCAGCTTGGGCAGGGGTGCTGGAAACACCATATATTTT.

About this clone: The junction and the germline gene differ at one end; a read error may be behind it. The chain employs TRBV7-9 and TRBJ1-1, with D possibly TRBD1 on 5 matching bases. Germline V CDR1 and CDR2: SEHNR, FQNEAQ (reference sequence). This CDR3 region has 11 residues. In nucleotides, the CDR3 is TGTGCCAGCGGCTCCGAACAGGAAGGTTTCTTT. Translated, it gives CASGSEQEGFF.

V is TRBV5-4 and J is TRBJ1-4, with unresolved D. Trimming shortened V by 1 base and J by 2 bases, and 3 bases separated the two germline ends. CDR3 length: 13 amino acids. The germline CDR1 and CDR2 sequences are SGHNT and YYREEE (reference sequence). The CDR3, as DNA: TGTGCCAGCAGCTTGCGTACTAATGAAAAACTGTTTTTT. Amino acids: CASSLRTNEKLFF.

The sample holds one count of this clone. For the CDR3, the DNA is TGTGCCAGCACCAAGGGACTAGCGAACACAGATACGCAGTATTTT. Its protein product is CASTKGLANTDTQYF. The chain couples TRBV7-3 to TRBJ2-3; 10 bases fit TRBD2. The length of the CDR3 is 15 residues. Germline values: CDR1 SGHTA, CDR2 FQGTGA. V lost 7 bases, J lost 2 bases, and 6 bases stayed unmatched.

The chain joins TRBV7-8 to TRBJ2-2; 9 bases fit TRBD2. Per the germline V gene, CDR1 is SGHVS and CDR2 is FQNEAQ. Trimming took 5 bases from V and 8 from J; bases not matched to a gene: 12. This CDR3 region has 16 residues. CDR3 DNA: TGTGCCAGCAGCCTAGGGGGACTAGCTACACGAGGGGAGCTGTTTTTT. Translated: CASSLGGLATRGELFF.

The chain links TRBV19 to TRBJ2-3, with 8 bases identical to TRBD2. J was trimmed by 1 base and V by 3 bases; bases with no gene match: 18. The CDR3 loop spans 20 amino acids. The germline CDR1 and CDR2 sequences are LNHDA and SQIVND (reference sequence). CDR3 loop: CASSMYGRGEIFLGTDTQYF. CDR3 nucleotide sequence: TGTGCCAGTAGTATGTATGGGCGGGGGGAAATTTTCCTAGGCACAGATACGCAGTATTTT. Drawing the rest from reference TRBV19 and TRBJ2-3, the complete variable domain is DGGITQSPKYLFRKEGQNVTLSCEQNLNHDAMYWYRQDPGQGLRLIYYSQIVNDFQKGDIAEGYSVSREKKESFPLTVTSAQKNPTAFYLCASSMYGRGEIFLGTDTQYFGPGTRLTVL.

The chain links TRBV6-6 to TRBJ2-7, with 7 positions matching TRBD2. V was pared by 4 bases and J by 6 bases, with 12 bases of the junction left unmatched. Germline V CDR1 and CDR2: MNHNY, SVGAGI (reference sequence). This CDR3 has 15 amino acids. The CDR3 region has the DNA TGTGCCAGCAGTTCCTTGACGGGGGGAGGTCGCGAGCAGTACTTC. Translating it yields CASSSLTGGGREQYF.

This chain joins TRBV30 and TRBJ1-2, with D perhaps TRBD1 (5 bases). Per germline, CDR1 GTSNPN and CDR2 SVGIG (reference sequence). V gave up 4 bases and J gave up 7 bases, with 19 bases separating them. CDR3 size: 14 residues. The CDR3 sequence is CAWTKGRDWSGYTF. The CDR3 bases are TGTGCCTGGACCAAGGGCAGGGATTGGAGTGGCTACACCTTC.

The V call is TRBV29-1, the J call TRBJ2-7, with TRBD2 matching 7 bases. The V gene end was trimmed by 6 bases and the J gene end by 7 bases; junction bases not matched to a gene: 9. CDR1 and CDR2 from the germline V gene are SQVTM and ANQGSEA. The CDR3 length is 12 residues. The CDR3 region is CSVDVGGGEQYF. CDR3 in DNA: TGCAGCGTGGATGTGGGGGGGGGTGAGCAGTACTTC.